Below, 25 T cell receptor beta chains from the same sample are listed, as sequenced in a study of identical twins. Each CDR3 protein gets one entry after TCRdb re-called the 5' RACE reads with MiXCR. Among 500,000 to 550,000 distinct CDR3 sequences listed, about a fifth were seen once. These same records also appear under a second study, on yellow fever vaccine responses in identical twins.

Sequencing was carried out using CD4+ T cells sorted from blood. The receptors shown here come from a woman between 18 and 29 years old in good health.

This clonotype was counted between two and nine times. The chain couples TRBV10-2 to TRBJ2-7; 7 positions match TRBD1. With V trimmed by 0 bases and J by 8 bases, 7 bases remained unmatched. This CDR3 has 14 amino acids. Germline V gene lookup returns CDR1 WSHSY and CDR2 SAAADI. As DNA, the CDR3 is TGCGCCAGCAGTGAGTCTGGCCGGGACAGAAAGCAGTACGTC. This gives the protein CASSESGRDRKQYV.

This clonotype was seen just once. CDR3 coding DNA: TGTGCCAGCAGTGCCGGTGGCCAGGGGGCCTACGAGCAGTACTTC. Amino acid sequence: CASSAGGQGAYEQYF. The chain couples TRBV2 to TRBJ2-7; 7 bases fit TRBD1. Germline V lookup: CDR1 SNHLY, CDR2 FYNNEI. This CDR3 region has 15 residues. Losses at the gene ends were 4 bases for V and 2 bases for J; bases not matched to a gene: 8.

V is TRBV7-2 and J is TRBJ2-2, with D uncertain. The V and J ends lost 1 base and 5 bases respectively, with 11 bases between them. The CDR3 runs 15 residues. Germline V gene data show CDR1 as SGHTA and CDR2 as FQGNSA. The CDR3 DNA reads as TGTGCCAGCAGCTTAGATATTGTGGTAACCGGGGAGCTGTTTTTT. This codes for CASSLDIVVTGELFF. Based on the CDR3 plus reference TRBV7-2 and TRBJ2-2, the full variable domain is GAGVSQSPSNKVTEKGKDVELRCDPISGHTALYWYRQSLGQGLEFLIYFQGNSAPDKSGLPSDRFSAERTGGSVSTLTIQRTQQEDSAVYLCASSLDIVVTGELFFGEGSRLTVL.

This sequence joins TRBV29-1 and TRBJ2-1; D might be TRBD2 (6 bases). Germline CDR1 SQVTM, CDR2 ANQGSEA. The V end lost 5 bases, the J end lost 0 bases, and 23 bases lay between the germline ends. CDR3 length equals 18 residues. Written as DNA, the CDR3 is TGCAGCGTTTCACGGGGCATCGCGGGGACGAGCTCCTACAATGAGCAGTTCTTC. Protein sequence: CSVSRGIAGTSSYNEQFF.

This clonotype was found a few times. The CDR3 DNA reads TGTGCCAGCAGGGTCGCGGATTCGAACACCGGGGAGCTGTTTTTT. It translates to CASRVADSNTGELFF. The V call is TRBV12-3 or TRBV12-4, the J call TRBJ2-2, with no clear D. The V end lost 6 bases, the J end lost 0 bases, and 11 bases lay between the germline ends. The CDR3 is made up of 15 amino acids.

There are a few counts of this clonotype. The rearrangement uses TRBV2 and TRBJ1-1; D perhaps matches TRBD1 (5 bases). CDR3 length: 13 residues. Per the germline V gene, CDR1 is SNHLY and CDR2 is FYNNEI. V was cut by 7 bases and J by 4 bases, with 13 bases left in between. CDR3 sequence: CASNGQGATEAFF. The CDR3 DNA reads as TGTGCCAGCAACGGGCAGGGTGCCACTGAAGCTTTCTTT.

This chain uses TRBV6-5 with TRBJ2-7; 11 nucleotides agree with TRBD1. The CDR3 runs to 15 residues. The ends lost 3 bases at V and 4 bases at J; junction bases unmatched: 5. Germline V gene sequence: CDR1 MNHEY, CDR2 SVGAGI. CDR3 sequence (DNA): TGTGCCAGCAGTTATTCCGGGACAGGGGGGTACGAGCAGTACGTC. Protein sequence: CASSYSGTGGYEQYV.

This clonotype has just a few counts. The chain uses TRBV5-1 and TRBJ2-1; D is undetermined. The germline gives CDR1 SGHRS, CDR2 YFSETQ. The CDR3 spans 13 residues. Trimming cost V 2 bases and J 1 base, with 4 bases left between them. The CDR3 sequence: CASSFLSYNEQFF. The CDR3 nucleotides are TGCGCCAGCAGCTTTCTGTCCTACAATGAGCAGTTCTTC.

The V call is TRBV28, the J call TRBJ2-2; the match to TRBD1 covers 10 bases. The CDR3 length is 20 residues. V shed 4 bases and J 2 bases; nucleotides not matched to a gene: 16. Germline V gene data show CDR1 as MDHEN and CDR2 as SYDVKM. This CDR3 reads CASSSFFGTGVPRNTGELFF. CDR3 coding DNA: TGTGCCAGCAGTTCCTTTTTCGGGACAGGGGTCCCCCGAAACACCGGGGAGCTGTTTTTT. Full variable domain (missing parts from reference TRBV28 and TRBJ2-2): DVKVTQSSRYLVKRTGEKVFLECVQDMDHENMFWYRQDPGLGLRLIYFSYDVKMKEKGDIPEGYSVSREKKERFSLILESASTNQTSMYLCASSSFFGTGVPRNTGELFFGEGSRLTVL.

V and J are TRBV12-3 or TRBV12-4 and TRBJ2-5, with 8 nucleotides matching TRBD1. The ends lost 0 bases at V and 4 bases at J; junction bases unmatched: 4. The CDR3 spans 15 residues. The CDR3, as DNA: TGTGCCAGCAGTTTAGCGACAGGGGTCGGAGAGACCCAGTACTTC. Its translation: CASSLATGVGETQYF.

This clonotype occurred a few times. V and J are TRBV12-3 or TRBV12-4 and TRBJ2-3; 11 nucleotides agree with TRBD2. This CDR3 region has 16 residues. V lost 2 bases, J lost 5 bases, and 6 bases stayed unmatched. The CDR3 DNA is TGTGCCAGCAGTTTAATCCGAACTAGCGGGGGAGATACGCAGTATTTT. Residues: CASSLIRTSGGDTQYF.

V and J are TRBV11-2 and TRBJ2-2, with 7 positions matching TRBD2. Per the germline V gene, CDR1 is SGHAT and CDR2 is FQNNGV. The CDR3 runs to 18 residues. Trimming cost V 5 bases and J 0 bases; bases outside gene matches: 12. The CDR3 loop is CASSPRVSSGPNTGELFF. The CDR3 nucleotides read TGTGCCAGCAGCCCCCGGGTATCTAGCGGACCGAACACCGGGGAGCTGTTTTTT.

This clonotype was recorded a few times. This chain links TRBV5-1 with TRBJ2-6; 7 bases map to TRBD2. V lost 4 bases and J lost 2; bases outside the gene matches: 6. This CDR3 region has 16 residues. Germline CDR1 reads SGHRS; CDR2 reads YFSETQ. CDR3 residues: CASSTSGRAGANVLTF. The CDR3 DNA follows: TGCGCCAGCAGCACCTCAGGGAGGGCTGGGGCCAACGTCCTGACTTTC.

The table lists this clonotype with a few counts. This rearrangement joins TRBV24-1 to TRBJ2-3; TRBD2 aligns across 8 bases. Germline CDR1 reads KGHDR; CDR2 reads SFDVKD. The V gene end was trimmed by 4 bases and the J gene end by 5 bases; junction bases not matched to a gene: 13. CDR3 length: 17 residues. The CDR3 sequence: CATSDPSKAGDLDTQYF. As DNA, the CDR3 is TGTGCCACCAGTGACCCCTCGAAAGCGGGAGATTTAGATACGCAGTATTTT.

This chain links TRBV4-2 with TRBJ2-3, with 7 bases matching TRBD1. Germline CDR1 reads LGHNA; CDR2 reads YNFKEQ. CDR3 size: 16 residues. Trimming at V came to 2 bases and at J to 1 base, leaving 6 bases not matched to a gene. CDR3 coding DNA: TGTGCCAGCAGCCAAAACCAGGGGGTTCGCACAGATACGCAGTATTTT. This codes for CASSQNQGVRTDTQYF.

The table lists this clonotype with a few counts. This chain uses TRBV20-1 with TRBJ1-1; the D is unclear. Germline V CDR1 and CDR2: DFQATT, SNEGSKA (reference sequence). Trimming left V 6 bases short and J 1 base short, with 15 bases between. CDR3 length equals 14 residues. CDR3 in DNA: TGCAGTGCGCGAAAGAACAGTCAGAACACTGAAGCTTTCTTT. It yields the protein CSARKNSQNTEAFF.

V gene TRBV18 combines with J gene TRBJ1-2, with D hard to call. The CDR3 has 14 residues. Germline-derived CDR1 and CDR2 are KGHSH and LQKENI. V was clipped by 6 bases and J by 6 bases, with 17 bases between them. The CDR3 loop reads CASSPDTPLDGYTF. The CDR3 DNA reads as TGTGCCAGCTCTCCCGACACCCCCCTGGATGGCTACACCTTC.

Ten or more counts support this clonotype. V and J are TRBV7-3 and TRBJ2-1; 10 bases are a match to TRBD2. Germline lookup yields CDR1 SGHTA and CDR2 FQGTGA. The ends lost 4 bases at V and 4 bases at J; junction bases unmatched: 4. This CDR3 spans 15 amino acids. The CDR3, as DNA: TGTGCCAGCAGCTCCACTAGCGGGAATTACAATGAGCAGTTCTTC. Its translation: CASSSTSGNYNEQFF.

There are a few counts of this clonotype. V is TRBV10-3 and J is TRBJ2-1, with 7 bases aligning to TRBD2. Per germline, CDR1 ENHRY and CDR2 SYGVKD. CDR3 length: 13 residues. V lost 8 bases and J lost 5; bases outside the gene matches: 6. As DNA, the CDR3 is TGTGCCATCGGGGGGGGGATGGACAATGAGCAGTTCTTC. Translating gives CAIGGGMDNEQFF.

The sample holds a few counts of this clonotype. V usage is TRBV28 and J usage is TRBJ2-7, with D hard to call. The V and J ends lost 8 bases and 6 bases respectively, with 8 bases between them. CDR3 length: 10 amino acids. CDR1 is MDHEN and CDR2 is SYDVKM in the germline V gene. The CDR3 sequence: CASGRAEQYV. CDR3 DNA: TGTGCCAGCGGTCGAGCCGAGCAGTACGTC.

This clonotype was recorded only once. The chain is built from TRBV28 and TRBJ2-5; the D gene is possibly TRBD2 (6 bases). The CDR3 runs to 15 residues. Germline V lookup: CDR1 MDHEN, CDR2 SYDVKM. Deletions cut 6 bases from V and 1 base from J, with 15 bases between. CDR3 sequence (DNA): TGTGCCAGCAGCCGGCCCGGGAGAGCCCAAGAGACCCAGTACTTC. Protein: CASSRPGRAQETQYF.

The chain couples TRBV28 to TRBJ2-3, with no clear D. Between the trimmed V and J ends, which lost 6 bases and 8 bases, there was a span of 12 bases. From germline, CDR1 is MDHEN and CDR2 SYDVKM. CDR3 length: 12 amino acids. The CDR3 sequence: CASRNREVTQYF. The CDR3 DNA is TGTGCCAGCAGAAATAGGGAAGTTACGCAGTATTTT.

This rearrangement joins TRBV5-8 to TRBJ2-5; TRBD1 matches 10 bases. With V trimmed by 3 bases and J by 7 bases, 9 bases remained unmatched. Germline-derived CDR1 and CDR2 are SGHTS and YDEGEE. The CDR3 covers 15 residues. The CDR3 bases are TGTGCCAGCAGCTGGGGACAGGGGCGGCTTGGGACCCAGTACTTC. Translated, it gives CASSWGQGRLGTQYF.

The CDR3 protein is CASSARLAGGLDEQFF. CDR3 DNA sequence: TGTGCCAGCAGCGCCCGACTAGCGGGAGGGCTCGATGAGCAGTTCTTC. The chain couples TRBV9 to TRBJ2-1, with 14 bases fitting TRBD2. CDR1 is SGDLS and CDR2 is YYNGEE in the germline V gene. CDR3 size: 16 residues. V lost 3 bases, J lost 8 bases, and 7 bases stayed unmatched.

The CDR3 region has the DNA TGCAGTGTCCCCAACAGGGCTGGAAACACCATATATTTT. Protein product: CSVPNRAGNTIYF. The chain carries TRBV20-1 and TRBJ1-3, with D possibly being TRBD1 (6 bases). This CDR3 has 13 amino acids. V gave up 7 bases and J gave up 2 bases, with 12 bases separating them. Germline CDR1 reads DFQATT; CDR2 reads SNEGSKA (reference sequence).